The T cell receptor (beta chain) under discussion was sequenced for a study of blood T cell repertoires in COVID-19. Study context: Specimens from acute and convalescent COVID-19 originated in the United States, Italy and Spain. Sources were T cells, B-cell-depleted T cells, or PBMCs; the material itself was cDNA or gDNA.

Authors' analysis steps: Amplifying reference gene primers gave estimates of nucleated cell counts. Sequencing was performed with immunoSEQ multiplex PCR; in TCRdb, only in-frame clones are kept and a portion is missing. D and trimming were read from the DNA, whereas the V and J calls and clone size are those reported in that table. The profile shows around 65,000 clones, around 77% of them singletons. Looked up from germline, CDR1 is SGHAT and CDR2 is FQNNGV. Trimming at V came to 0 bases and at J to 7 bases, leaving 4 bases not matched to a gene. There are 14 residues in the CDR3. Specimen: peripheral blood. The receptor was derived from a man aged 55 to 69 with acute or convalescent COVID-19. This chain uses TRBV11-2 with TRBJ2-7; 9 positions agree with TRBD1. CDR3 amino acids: CASSLEPGTGEQYF. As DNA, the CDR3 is TGTGCCAGCAGCTTAGAACCCGGGACAGGGGAGCAGTACTTC.